The subject of this entry is one T cell receptor beta chain. What it recognizes is unknown. These data belong to a study of vaccination effects on CD4 cells after COVID-19. Study-level results: Clones arising from infection and from vaccination showed marked clonal contraction late after vaccination.

The protocol was immunoSEQ multiplex PCR, while the TCRdb copy is restricted to in-frame clones and leaves out a portion. The data contain around 35,000 clones, roughly 74% of them singletons. Trimming stripped 5 bases from V and 0 bases from J, with 14 bases between. Germline lookup yields CDR1 LNHDA and CDR2 SQIVND (reference sequence). The CDR3 extends over 17 amino acids. Cultured cells yielded isolated CD4+ T cells after less than 11 days. Cultures received IL-2 medium that replaced half the medium on days 3 and 7. The sample was CD4+ T cells from PBMCs cultured without peptide, taken before COVID-19 vaccination. The rearrangement links TRBV19 to TRBJ1-6; D may be TRBD1 (5 bases). This sequence originates from a human donor who received a COVID-19 vaccine. CDR3 nucleotide sequence: TGTGCCAGTAGTTCCAGGGAGTACTCCTCCTATAATTCACCCCTCCACTTT. The encoded protein is CASSSREYSSYNSPLHF.